This TCR beta chain was identified during a study of T cell changes during pregnancy in multiple sclerosis. Germline V gene data show CDR1 as MNHEY and CDR2 as SMNVEV (reference sequence). V was pared by 5 bases and J by 6 bases, with 10 bases of the junction left unmatched. This CDR3 is 15 amino acids long. The assay was immunoSEQ multiplex PCR, and TCRdb's table has in-frame clones only and misses some. The table lists roughly 45,000 clones, 85% to 90% of them singletons, with approximately 1.6% in the top ten. Sequenced here: peripheral blood, sampled in the first trimester of pregnancy. The chain joins TRBV27 to TRBJ1-5; 7 bases map to TRBD1. The origin of this receptor is a female donor in good health, enrolled as a control in a pregnancy study. This chain's CDR3 is CASSPQPTGTQPQHF. In nucleotides, the CDR3 is TGTGCCAGCAGTCCTCAGCCGACAGGGACTCAGCCCCAGCATTTT.